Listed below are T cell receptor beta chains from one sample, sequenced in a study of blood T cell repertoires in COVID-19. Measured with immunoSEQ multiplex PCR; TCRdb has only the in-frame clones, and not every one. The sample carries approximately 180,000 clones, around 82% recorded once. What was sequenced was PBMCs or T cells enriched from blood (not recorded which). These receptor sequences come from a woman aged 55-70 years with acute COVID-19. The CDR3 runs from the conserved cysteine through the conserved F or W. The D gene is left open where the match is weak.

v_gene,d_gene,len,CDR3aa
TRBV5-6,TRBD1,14,CASSYSGGSQPQHF
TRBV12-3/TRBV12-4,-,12,CASSPGVQPQHF
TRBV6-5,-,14,CASTHTRTYNEQFF
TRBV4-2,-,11,CASRQGYEQFF
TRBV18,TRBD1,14,CASSTGTEAQPQHF
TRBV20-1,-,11,CSAIHGNTIYF
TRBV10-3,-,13,CAIHAGLNTEAFF
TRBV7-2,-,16,CASSLSLTRRNEKLFF
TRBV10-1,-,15,CASSGEKRATDTQYF
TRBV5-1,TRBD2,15,CASSRSGGPQDEQFF
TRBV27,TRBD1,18,CASSPLVGTGNVVVGYTF
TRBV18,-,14,CASSYLDKNQPQHF
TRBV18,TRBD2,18,CASSPFLSSGRASETQYF
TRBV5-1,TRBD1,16,CASSLSGTGVGREQFF
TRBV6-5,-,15,CASSRLGQSLYGYTF
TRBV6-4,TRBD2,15,CASGRAGVSYNEQFF
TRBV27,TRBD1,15,CASRGLGQGDNEQFF
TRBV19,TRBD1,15,CASSSGTGGRSPLHF
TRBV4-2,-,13,CASSQDEGQPQHF
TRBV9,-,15,CASSVGGHPNEKLFF
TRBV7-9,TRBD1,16,CASSLVRGRGNYGYTF
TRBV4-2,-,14,CASSQTPGVFGYTF
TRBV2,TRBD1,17,CASSLPGQGRTNEKLFF
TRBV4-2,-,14,CASSQDGSTNEQFF
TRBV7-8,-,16,CASSAPQGGASNEQYF
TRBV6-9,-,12,CASRPEDEKLFF
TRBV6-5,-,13,CASSYSPYNEAFF
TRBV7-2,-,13,CASSTPGRYGYTF
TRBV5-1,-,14,CASSESGGTDTQYF
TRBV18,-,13,CASSPIVRDEQFF
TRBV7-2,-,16,CASSSRWGGLDQPQHF
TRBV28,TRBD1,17,CASRMSTGYGPDQPQHF
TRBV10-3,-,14,CAISESQGSRGYTF
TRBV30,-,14,CAWRRWGGRDGYTF
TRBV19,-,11,CASKVGGTQYF
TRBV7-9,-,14,CASSFQGLQETQYF
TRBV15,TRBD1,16,CATSRDSGGLGQPQHF
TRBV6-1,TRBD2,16,CASSEAGSGVQETQYF
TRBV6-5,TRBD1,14,CASGIHRTGEKLFF
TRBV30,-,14,CAYSGTLNTGELFF
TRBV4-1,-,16,CASSQEFWQSNQPQHF
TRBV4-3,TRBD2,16,CASSLRLATSYNEQFF
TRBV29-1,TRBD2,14,CSVGLAANTGELFF
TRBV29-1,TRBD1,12,CSVTGGVSGYTF
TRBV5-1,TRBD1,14,CASSEGQGIDTQYF
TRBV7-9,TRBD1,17,CASSSRGTGERQETQYF
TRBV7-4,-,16,CASSTQDGTRNQPQHF
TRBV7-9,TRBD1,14,CASSKPGQGYEQYF
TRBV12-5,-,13,CASGQVVHTEAFF
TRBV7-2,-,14,CASSWAGRGLEQYF
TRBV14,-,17,CASSQGRQEIMNTEAFF